Listed below are T cell receptor beta chains from one sample, sequenced in a study of blood T cell repertoires in COVID-19. The method was immunoSEQ multiplex PCR; TCRdb's version includes in-frame clones alone and lacks a portion of them. The top ten hold roughly 2.6% of the sample, which has roughly 16,000 clones, just over 85% seen once. Sequencing was done on a sample of peripheral blood. All receptors derive from a human donor in a cohort sampled during active COVID-19. The CDR3 runs from the conserved cysteine through the conserved F or W. Each record gives: clone size, V gene, J gene, D gene, CDR3 protein, CDR3 DNA. D genes are given only for firm matches. Clone size is given for some rows only: seen once, a few or many times, or a class if the clone is expanded.

clone_size: .; v_call: TRBV10-3; j_call: TRBJ1-1; d_call: TRBD1; cdr3_aa: CAIRGTGRNTEAFF; cdr3_nt: TGTGCCATCAGAGGGACAGGGCGAAACACTGAAGCTTTCTTT
clone_size: .; v_call: TRBV15; j_call: TRBJ2-3; d_call: TRBD2; cdr3_aa: CATSRERGRMIGTDTQYF; cdr3_nt: TGTGCCACCAGCAGAGAACGCGGGAGAATGATCGGCACAGATACGCAGTATTTT
clone_size: .; v_call: TRBV27; j_call: TRBJ2-1; d_call: TRBD1; cdr3_aa: CASSTSGTGNNEQFF; cdr3_nt: TGTGCCAGCAGTACCTCCGGGACAGGTAATAATGAGCAGTTCTTC
clone_size: .; v_call: TRBV2; j_call: TRBJ2-3; d_call: .; cdr3_aa: CASIRGMLGDTDTQYF; cdr3_nt: TGTGCCAGCATACGCGGGATGTTGGGGGACACAGATACGCAGTATTTT
clone_size: once; v_call: TRBV19; j_call: TRBJ2-1; d_call: TRBD1; cdr3_aa: CATRQGSSYNEQFF; cdr3_nt: TGTGCCACTAGACAGGGGAGTTCCTACAATGAGCAGTTCTTC
clone_size: .; v_call: TRBV4-1; j_call: TRBJ2-2; d_call: TRBD1; cdr3_aa: CASSLTGVTGELFF; cdr3_nt: TGCGCCAGCAGCCTCACAGGGGTCACCGGGGAGCTGTTTTTT
clone_size: .; v_call: TRBV18; j_call: TRBJ2-7; d_call: .; cdr3_aa: CASSPQGGYEQYF; cdr3_nt: TGTGCCAGCTCACCACAGGGAGGCTACGAGCAGTACTTC
clone_size: .; v_call: TRBV4-2; j_call: TRBJ2-2; d_call: .; cdr3_aa: CASRRAGGELFF; cdr3_nt: TGTGCCAGCAGGCGAGCTGGCGGGGAGCTGTTTTTT
clone_size: .; v_call: TRBV7-2; j_call: TRBJ1-6; d_call: .; cdr3_aa: CASSSQGEGSPLHF; cdr3_nt: TGTGCCAGCAGCTCACAAGGGGAAGGATCACCCCTCCACTTT
clone_size: .; v_call: TRBV7-8; j_call: TRBJ2-3; d_call: TRBD2; cdr3_aa: CASSPVAGGRADTQYF; cdr3_nt: TGTGCCAGCAGCCCAGTGGCGGGGGGGCGTGCAGATACGCAGTATTTT
clone_size: .; v_call: TRBV4-3; j_call: TRBJ2-1; d_call: .; cdr3_aa: CASSPGGGRSYNEQFF; cdr3_nt: TGCGCCAGCAGCCCGGGCGGAGGGCGCTCCTACAATGAGCAGTTCTTC
clone_size: .; v_call: TRBV6-5; j_call: TRBJ1-1; d_call: TRBD1; cdr3_aa: CASRRQGMNTEAFF; cdr3_nt: TGTGCCAGCAGGAGACAGGGGATGAACACTGAAGCTTTCTTT
clone_size: .; v_call: TRBV5-1; j_call: TRBJ2-5; d_call: TRBD2; cdr3_aa: CASSGEGTSGGETQYF; cdr3_nt: TGCGCCAGCAGCGGGGAAGGGACTAGCGGGGGAGAGACCCAGTACTTC
clone_size: .; v_call: TRBV12-3/TRBV12-4; j_call: TRBJ2-3; d_call: .; cdr3_aa: CASSQRGDTQYF; cdr3_nt: TGTGCCAGCAGTCAAAGGGGAGATACGCAGTATTTT
clone_size: .; v_call: TRBV2; j_call: TRBJ2-1; d_call: .; cdr3_aa: CASSETSFGEQFF; cdr3_nt: TGTGCCAGCAGTGAAACTTCCTTCGGTGAGCAGTTCTTC